The rows below give T cell receptor beta chains drawn from one sample of a study of T cell repertoires in cytomegalovirus infection. Via MiXCR, TCRdb re-called the reads, giving one row per CDR3 protein. Seen here are about 770,000 distinct CDR3 sequences, 25% to 30% observed once, and the top ten hold around 12%. These receptors are not linked to any known antigen. The sequences come from cultured CD8+ T cells from PBMCs, collected from culture after CMV antigen stimulation. These TCRs come from a human donor in good health (CMV status not recorded). Some clones in this sample may be carry-over from other donors' samples. Each CDR3 is given with its conserved first and last residue. A D gene is named only where the DNA matches it firmly.

CDR3 length | V gene | D gene | CDR3 protein
14 | TRBV19 | TRBD2 | CAIEAGGPHNEQFF
16 | TRBV6-1 | TRBD2 | CASSEILAGDYNEQFF
12 | TRBV7-6 | NA | CASSPNQVEAFF
14 | TRBV10-1 | TRBD1 | CASSGTGSSTEAFF
13 | TRBV19 | NA | CASSWRSGNEQFF
16 | TRBV27 | TRBD2 | CASSFGLAGARDTQYF
14 | TRBV5-6 | NA | CASSMGSSQETQYF
15 | TRBV19 | TRBD2 | CASSITRGVWYEQYF
15 | TRBV5-1 | TRBD1 | CASSWDSRLRETQYF
15 | TRBV2 | NA | CASKRRYSMNTEAFF
14 | TRBV27 | NA | CASNPFGGAYEQYF
16 | TRBV5-8 | NA | CASSLPNPRGQETQYF
14 | TRBV15 | NA | CATRQGRGTDTQYF
14 | TRBV14 | NA | CATVGPLLDTEAFF
15 | TRBV6-8 | TRBD1 | CTSSRPPTGFGAQHF
15 | TRBV7-3 | TRBD1 | CASSSPGQDYNEEFF
12 | TRBV7-2 | NA | CASSRVYNEQFF
15 | TRBV7-3 | TRBD1 | CASSIGQGPLNEQFF
14 | TRBV6-2/TRBV6-3 | NA | CASSSNPMNTEAFF
16 | TRBV5-6 | TRBD2 | CASSLVGGGGTDTQYF
15 | TRBV6-6 | NA | CASSYSKGGSQPQHF
11 | TRBV20-1 | NA | CSASTGQPQHF
13 | TRBV24-1 | NA | CATSDFPSDEQFF
15 | TRBV4-1 | NA | CASSPSTNLADEQYF
13 | TRBV7-9 | TRBD2 | CASSSRTSHEQFF
14 | TRBV7-2 | NA | CASSFGELNTEAFF
14 | TRBV27 | NA | CASTQDTRFNEQFF
15 | TRBV3-1 | TRBD2 | CASGGGGGAYNEQFF
15 | TRBV7-9 | NA | CASSLEKKGTGELFF
14 | TRBV3-1 | NA | CASSQGNRRNEQFF
14 | TRBV6-5 | NA | CASSYGPINSPLHF
20 | TRBV10-3 | NA | CAISELRYRASTKSGNTIYF
13 | TRBV7-2 | TRBD2 | CASSQELADEQFF
16 | TRBV7-6 | TRBD2 | CASNRIVGLSLYEQYF
13 | TRBV7-8 | NA | CASSSLIRETQYF
15 | TRBV4-1 | NA | CASSQEWMNTGELFF
15 | TRBV20-1 | NA | CSASGTYRRGSPLHF
12 | TRBV6-2/TRBV6-3 | NA | CASLQGYNEQFF
14 | TRBV19 | NA | CASTAGNRRDEQFF
16 | TRBV4-1 | NA | CASSQEEDSTNTEAFF
14 | TRBV9 | NA | CASSVTSLSGELFF
13 | TRBV7-8 | NA | CASSLGRDPEAFF
12 | TRBV19 | NA | CASSNGDTEAFF
13 | TRBV4-1 | TRBD1 | CASSGDRVDEQYF
14 | TRBV7-9 | NA | CASSSQGRGETQYF